The clone carrying this TCR beta chain was recorded a few times. What it binds is unknown. Primers: 60 Vbeta forward and 13 Jbeta reverse. Here immunoSEQ multiplex PCR was the method, and the copy in TCRdb shows in-frame clones only, minus some. The sample records 150,000 or so clones, around 70% being singletons. The record originates from a study of cytomegalovirus exposure and HLA in healthy donors. Study findings and constraints: In vitro experiments confirmed that three CMV-associated chains were specific for CMV antigens. A previous analysis found most TCR beta V segments productive roughly 87% or roughly 30% of the time.

Germline CDR1 and CDR2: MNHNS and SASEGT. The V gene end was trimmed by 3 bases and the J gene end by 5 bases; junction bases not matched to a gene: 7. This CDR3 is 15 amino acids long. The receptor comes from a man younger than 45 in good health and CMV-seronegative. Source material: PBMCs. The J gene is TRBJ2-4, the V gene TRBV6-1, with TRBD2 matching over 7 bases. The CDR3 loop reads CASSDEGLAENIQYF. CDR3 bases: TGTGCCAGCAGTGACGAGGGGCTAGCGGAAAACATTCAGTACTTC.